A selection of T cell receptor beta chains follows, all from one sample in a study of OX40 agonist ivuxolimab in advanced cancers. Sequenced by immunoSEQ multiplex PCR; TCRdb stores in-frame clones only, minus some. Of over 90,000 clones listed, 80% to 90% are singletons. The sample in question was CD4+ or CD8+ T cells sorted from blood, obtained in a trial of the OX40 agonist ivuxolimab. Receptors originate from an adult with an advanced solid tumor such as melanoma, head and neck, liver or kidney cancer. The CDR3 runs from the conserved cysteine through the conserved F or W. The D gene is left open where the match is weak. Clone size appears in some rows only: once, few, many, or a class for an expanded clone.

NA	TRBV11-2	NA	TRBJ1-2	TGTGCCAGCAGCTTAGTGCGGGACCCAGGATGGGCTAACTATGGCTACACCTTC	CASSLVRDPGWANYGYTF
NA	TRBV28	TRBD1	TRBJ1-5	TGTGCCAGCACCAAAGGGGGACAGAGTCGGTATGGCAATCAGCCCCAGCATTTT	CASTKGGQSRYGNQPQHF
NA	TRBV27	NA	TRBJ1-4	TGTGCCAGCAGTCCCATTGCAACTAATGAAAAACTGTTTTTT	CASSPIATNEKLFF
NA	TRBV19	TRBD1	TRBJ2-3	TGTGCCAGTAGTAAAGGACAGGGAGATACGCAGTATTTT	CASSKGQGDTQYF
NA	TRBV29-1	TRBD1	TRBJ2-5	TGCAGCGTAGAGGGACAGGGGGCGCCGGAGACCCAGTACTTC	CSVEGQGAPETQYF
NA	TRBV7-9	NA	TRBJ2-3	TGTGCCAGCAGCCCTAGGAGGGGCGGGGATCATGCAGATACGCAGTATTTT	CASSPRRGGDHADTQYF
NA	TRBV25-1	NA	TRBJ1-5	TGTGCCAGCAGTGAATCAGGGACCGATGCTAGCAATCAGCCCCAGCATTTT	CASSESGTDASNQPQHF
NA	TRBV21-1	NA	TRBJ2-7	TGTGCCAGCAGCAAAGTCCTAGCGGGATCCTACGAGCAGTACTTC	CASSKVLAGSYEQYF
NA	TRBV5-1	TRBD2	TRBJ2-3	TGCGCCAGCAGCTCCCCGGACGCGGGAGCCTCCACAGATACGCAGTATTTT	CASSSPDAGASTDTQYF
NA	TRBV6-5	TRBD2	TRBJ2-5	TGTGCCAGCAGTTGGTCTAGCGGGCAAGAGACCCAGTACTTC	CASSWSSGQETQYF
NA	TRBV5-4	NA	TRBJ2-5	TGTGCCAGCAGCCCCCCTGGACCGCGAAGGGAGACCCAGTACTTC	CASSPPGPRRETQYF
NA	TRBV7-2	NA	TRBJ2-1	TGTGCCAGCAGCTTAGGGGGACTTGTAAACAATGAGCAGTTCTTC	CASSLGGLVNNEQFF
few	TRBV28	NA	TRBJ2-7	TGTGCCAGCATGGGGGAGACCTCCTACGAGCAGTACTTC	CASMGETSYEQYF
few	TRBV19	NA	TRBJ2-1	TGTGCCAGTAGTATTGGTACAGGCGGTGAGCAGTTCTTC	CASSIGTGGEQFF
NA	TRBV30	NA	TRBJ2-7	TGTGCCTGGAGTGTCATAGGTGAAGAGCAGTACTTC	CAWSVIGEEQYF
NA	TRBV28	NA	TRBJ1-5	TGTGCCAGCAACTGGATCGGCAATCAGCCCCAGCATTTT	CASNWIGNQPQHF